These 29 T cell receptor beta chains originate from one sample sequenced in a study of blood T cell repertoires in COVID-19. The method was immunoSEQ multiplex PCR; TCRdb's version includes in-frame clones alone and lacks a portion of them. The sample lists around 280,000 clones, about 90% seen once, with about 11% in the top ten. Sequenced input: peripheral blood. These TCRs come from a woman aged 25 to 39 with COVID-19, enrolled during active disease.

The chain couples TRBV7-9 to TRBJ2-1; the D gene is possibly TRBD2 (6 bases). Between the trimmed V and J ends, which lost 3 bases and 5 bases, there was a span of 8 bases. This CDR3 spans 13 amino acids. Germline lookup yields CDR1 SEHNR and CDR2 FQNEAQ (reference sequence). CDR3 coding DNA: TGTGCCAGCAGCTTCACTAGCAACAATGAGCAGTTCTTC. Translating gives CASSFTSNNEQFF.

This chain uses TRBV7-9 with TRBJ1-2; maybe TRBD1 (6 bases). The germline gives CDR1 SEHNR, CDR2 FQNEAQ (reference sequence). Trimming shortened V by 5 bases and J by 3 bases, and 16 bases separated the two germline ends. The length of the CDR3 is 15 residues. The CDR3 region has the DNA TGTGCCAGCAGCGGTATCCAGGGGTCTTACTATGGCTACACCTTC. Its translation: CASSGIQGSYYGYTF. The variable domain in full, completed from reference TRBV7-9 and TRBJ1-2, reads DTGVSQNPRHKITKRGQNVTFRCDPISEHNRLYWYRQTLGQGPEFLTYFQNEAQLEKSRLLSDRFSAERPKGSFSTLEIQRTEQGDSAMYLCASSGIQGSYYGYTFGSGTRLTVV.

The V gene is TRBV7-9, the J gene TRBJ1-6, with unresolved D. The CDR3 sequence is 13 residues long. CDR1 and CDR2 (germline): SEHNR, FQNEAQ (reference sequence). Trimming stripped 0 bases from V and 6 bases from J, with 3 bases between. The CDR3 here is CASSLASNSPLHF. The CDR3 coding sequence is TGTGCCAGCAGCTTAGCTAGTAATTCACCCCTCCACTTT.

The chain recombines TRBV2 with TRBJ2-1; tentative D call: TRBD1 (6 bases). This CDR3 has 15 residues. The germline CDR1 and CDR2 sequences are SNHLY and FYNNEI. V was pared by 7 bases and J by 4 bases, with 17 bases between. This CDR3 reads CASTPSGQLYNEQFF. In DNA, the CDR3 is TGTGCCAGCACCCCCTCGGGACAACTATACAATGAGCAGTTCTTC.

The CDR3 sequence: CASSLQGLHEQYF. As DNA, the CDR3 is TGTGCCAGCAGTTTACAGGGTTTACACGAGCAGTACTTC. The chain joins TRBV12-3 or TRBV12-4 to TRBJ2-7; TRBD1 might be the D (5 bases). Trimming removed 2 bases at V and 5 bases at J, with 10 bases between. The CDR3 extends over 13 amino acids.

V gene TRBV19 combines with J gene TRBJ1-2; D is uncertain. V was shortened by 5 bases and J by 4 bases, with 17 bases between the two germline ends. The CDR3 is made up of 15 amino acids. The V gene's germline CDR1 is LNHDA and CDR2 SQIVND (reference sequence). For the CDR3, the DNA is TGTGCCAGTAGTTCCAGAGCCGAGGCGGGCTATGGCTACACCTTC. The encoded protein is CASSSRAEAGYGYTF.

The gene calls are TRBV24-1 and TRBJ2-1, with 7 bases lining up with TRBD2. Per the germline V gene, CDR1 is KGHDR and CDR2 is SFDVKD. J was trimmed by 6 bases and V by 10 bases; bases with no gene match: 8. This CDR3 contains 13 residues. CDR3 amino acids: CATRPSGTNEQFF. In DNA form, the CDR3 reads TGTGCCACTCGACCTAGCGGTACCAATGAGCAGTTCTTC.

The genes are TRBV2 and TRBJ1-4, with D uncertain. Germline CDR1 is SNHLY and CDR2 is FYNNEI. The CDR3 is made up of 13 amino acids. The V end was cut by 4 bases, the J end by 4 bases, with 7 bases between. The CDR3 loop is CASSAQDNEKLFF. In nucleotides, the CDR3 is TGTGCCAGCAGTGCTCAGGATAATGAAAAACTGTTTTTT.

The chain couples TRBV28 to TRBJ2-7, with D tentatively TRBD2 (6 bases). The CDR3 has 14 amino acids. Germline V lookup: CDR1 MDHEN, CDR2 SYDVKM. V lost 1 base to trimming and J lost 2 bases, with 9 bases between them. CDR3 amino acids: CASSLSSVPYEQYF. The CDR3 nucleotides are TGTGCCAGCAGTTTATCTAGCGTGCCCTACGAGCAGTACTTC.

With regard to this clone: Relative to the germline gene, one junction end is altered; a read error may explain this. CDR3 coding DNA: TGCAGTGCTCACGGGACTGGAGCTTTCTTT. Translation: CSAHGTGAFF. The chain links TRBV20-1 to TRBJ1-1; TRBD1 might be the D (5 bases). CDR1 and CDR2 from the germline V gene are DFQATT and SNEGSKA (reference sequence). The CDR3 sequence is 10 residues long.

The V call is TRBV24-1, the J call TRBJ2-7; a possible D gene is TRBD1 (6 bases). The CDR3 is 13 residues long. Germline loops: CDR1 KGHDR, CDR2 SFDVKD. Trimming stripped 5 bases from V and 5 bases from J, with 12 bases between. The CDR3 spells CATSAGDTDEQYF. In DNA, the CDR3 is TGTGCCACCAGTGCCGGGGACACGGACGAGCAGTACTTC.

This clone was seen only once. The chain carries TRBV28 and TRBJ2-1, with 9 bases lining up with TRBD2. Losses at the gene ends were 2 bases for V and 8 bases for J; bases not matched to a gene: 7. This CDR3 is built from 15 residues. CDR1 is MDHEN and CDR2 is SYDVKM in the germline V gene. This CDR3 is CASSLAGGLQDEQFF. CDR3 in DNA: TGTGCCAGCAGTTTAGCGGGAGGGCTGCAGGATGAGCAGTTCTTC.

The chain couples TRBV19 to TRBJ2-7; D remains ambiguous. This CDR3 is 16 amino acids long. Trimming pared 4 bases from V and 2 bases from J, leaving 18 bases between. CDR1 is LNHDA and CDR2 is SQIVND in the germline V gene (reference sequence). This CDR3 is CASSTDTLNLPYEQYF. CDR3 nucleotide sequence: TGTGCCAGTAGTACCGACACTCTCAATTTACCCTACGAGCAGTACTTC.

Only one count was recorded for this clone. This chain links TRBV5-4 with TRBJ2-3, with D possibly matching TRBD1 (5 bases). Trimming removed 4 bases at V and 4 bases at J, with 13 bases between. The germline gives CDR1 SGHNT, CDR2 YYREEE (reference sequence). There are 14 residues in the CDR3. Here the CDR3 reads CASSPRQGADTQYF. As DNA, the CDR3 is TGTGCCAGCAGCCCGCGGCAGGGTGCAGATACGCAGTATTTT. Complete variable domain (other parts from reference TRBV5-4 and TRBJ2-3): ETGVTQSPTHLIKTRGQQVTLRCSSQSGHNTVSWYQQALGQGPQFIFQYYREEENGRGNFPPRFSGLQFPNYSSELNVNALELDDSALYLCASSPRQGADTQYFGPGTRLTVL.

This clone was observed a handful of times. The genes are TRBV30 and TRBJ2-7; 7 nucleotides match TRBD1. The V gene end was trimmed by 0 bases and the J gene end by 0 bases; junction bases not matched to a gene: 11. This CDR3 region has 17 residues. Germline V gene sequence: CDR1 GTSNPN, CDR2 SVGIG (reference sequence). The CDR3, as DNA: TGTGCCTGGAGTGTACCTGTCACCGGGACAGTCTCCTACGAGCAGTACTTC. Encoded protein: CAWSVPVTGTVSYEQYF.

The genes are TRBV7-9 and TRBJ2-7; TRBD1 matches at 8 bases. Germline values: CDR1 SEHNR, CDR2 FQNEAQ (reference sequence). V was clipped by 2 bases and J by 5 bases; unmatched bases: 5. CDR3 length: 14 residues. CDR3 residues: CASSLFQGADEQYF. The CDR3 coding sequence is TGTGCCAGCAGCTTATTCCAGGGGGCCGACGAGCAGTACTTC.

The CDR3 coding sequence is TGTGCCAGCAGACCCGACAGACCCTATGGCTACACCTTC. Translating it yields CASRPDRPYGYTF. The V call is TRBV12-3 or TRBV12-4, the J call TRBJ1-2; D is perhaps TRBD1 (5 bases). The CDR3 has 13 amino acids. V lost 6 bases, J lost 4 bases, and 12 bases lay in between.

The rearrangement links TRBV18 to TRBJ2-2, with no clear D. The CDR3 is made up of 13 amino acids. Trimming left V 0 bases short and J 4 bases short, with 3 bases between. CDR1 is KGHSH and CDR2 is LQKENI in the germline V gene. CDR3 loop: CASSPPLTGELFF. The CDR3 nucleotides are TGTGCCAGCTCACCACCACTCACCGGGGAGCTGTTTTTT.

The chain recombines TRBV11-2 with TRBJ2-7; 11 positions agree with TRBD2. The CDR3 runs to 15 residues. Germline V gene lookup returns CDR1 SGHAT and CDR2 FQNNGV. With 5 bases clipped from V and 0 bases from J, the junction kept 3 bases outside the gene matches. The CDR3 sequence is CASSMTSGVSYEQYF. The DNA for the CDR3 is TGTGCCAGCAGCATGACTAGCGGGGTCTCCTACGAGCAGTACTTC. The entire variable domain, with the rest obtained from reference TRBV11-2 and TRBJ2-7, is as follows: EAGVAQSPRYKIIEKRQSVAFWCNPISGHATLYWYQQILGQGPKLLIQFQNNGVVDDSQLPKDRFSAERLKGVDSTLKIQPAKLEDSAVYLCASSMTSGVSYEQYFGPGTRLTVT.

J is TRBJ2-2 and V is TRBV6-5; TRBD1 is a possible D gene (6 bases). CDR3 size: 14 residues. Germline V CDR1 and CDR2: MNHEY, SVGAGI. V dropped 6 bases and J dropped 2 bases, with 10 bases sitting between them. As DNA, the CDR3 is TGTGCCAGCAGGCCGGGACACAACACCGGGGAGCTGTTTTTT. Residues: CASRPGHNTGELFF.

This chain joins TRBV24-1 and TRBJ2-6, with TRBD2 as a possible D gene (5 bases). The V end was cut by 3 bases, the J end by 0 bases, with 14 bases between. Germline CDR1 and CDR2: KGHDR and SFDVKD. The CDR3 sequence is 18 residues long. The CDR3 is CATSDSGRVISGANVLTF. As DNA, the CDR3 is TGTGCCACCAGTGATAGCGGAAGGGTCATCTCTGGGGCCAACGTCCTGACTTTC.

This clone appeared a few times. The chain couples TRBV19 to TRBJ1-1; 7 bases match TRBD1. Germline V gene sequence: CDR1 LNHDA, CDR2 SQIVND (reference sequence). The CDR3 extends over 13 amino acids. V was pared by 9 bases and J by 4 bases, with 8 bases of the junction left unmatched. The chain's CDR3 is CASSGTVGTEAFF. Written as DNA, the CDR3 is TGTGCCAGCTCGGGGACAGTAGGCACTGAAGCTTTCTTT. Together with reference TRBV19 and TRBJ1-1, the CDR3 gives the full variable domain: DGGITQSPKYLFRKEGQNVTLSCEQNLNHDAMYWYRQDPGQGLRLIYYSQIVNDFQKGDIAEGYSVSREKKESFPLTVTSAQKNPTAFYLCASSGTVGTEAFFGQGTRLTVV.

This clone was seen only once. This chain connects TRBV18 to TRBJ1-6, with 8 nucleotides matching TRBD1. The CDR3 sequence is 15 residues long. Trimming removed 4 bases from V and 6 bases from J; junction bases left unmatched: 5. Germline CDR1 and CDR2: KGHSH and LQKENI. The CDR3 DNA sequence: TGTGCCAGCTCACTCGGGACAGGCCGTAATTCACCCCTCCACTTT. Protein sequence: CASSLGTGRNSPLHF.

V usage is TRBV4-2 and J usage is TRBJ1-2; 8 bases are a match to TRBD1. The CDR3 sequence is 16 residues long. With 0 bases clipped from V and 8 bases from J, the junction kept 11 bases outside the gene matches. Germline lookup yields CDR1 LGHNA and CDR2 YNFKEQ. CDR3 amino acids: CASSQDHRQGSTGYTF. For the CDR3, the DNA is TGTGCCAGCAGCCAAGACCACCGACAGGGGTCGACGGGCTACACCTTC.

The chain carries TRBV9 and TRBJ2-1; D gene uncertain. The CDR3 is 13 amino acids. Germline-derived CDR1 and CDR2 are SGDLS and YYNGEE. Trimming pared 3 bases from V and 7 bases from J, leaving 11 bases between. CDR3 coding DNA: TGTGCCAGCAGCGCCGGGTCGTCAAATGAGCAGTTCTTC. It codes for CASSAGSSNEQFF. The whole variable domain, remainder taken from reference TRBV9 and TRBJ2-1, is DSGVTQTPKHLITATGQRVTLRCSPRSGDLSVYWYQQSLDQGLQFLIQYYNGEERAKGNILERFSAQQFPDLHSELNLSSLELGDSALYFCASSAGSSNEQFFGPGTRLTVL.

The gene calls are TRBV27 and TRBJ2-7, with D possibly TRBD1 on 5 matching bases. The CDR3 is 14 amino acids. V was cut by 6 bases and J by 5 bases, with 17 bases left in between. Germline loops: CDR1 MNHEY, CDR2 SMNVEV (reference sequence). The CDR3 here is CASRRTPWYDEQYF. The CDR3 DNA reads TGTGCCAGCAGGAGGACACCATGGTACGACGAGCAGTACTTC.

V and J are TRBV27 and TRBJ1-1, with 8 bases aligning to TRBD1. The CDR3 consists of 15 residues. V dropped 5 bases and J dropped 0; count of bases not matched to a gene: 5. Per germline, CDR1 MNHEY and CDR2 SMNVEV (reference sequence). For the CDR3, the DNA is TGTGCCAGCAGTGAACCAGGGGGCTTGAACACTGAAGCTTTCTTT. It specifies CASSEPGGLNTEAFF.

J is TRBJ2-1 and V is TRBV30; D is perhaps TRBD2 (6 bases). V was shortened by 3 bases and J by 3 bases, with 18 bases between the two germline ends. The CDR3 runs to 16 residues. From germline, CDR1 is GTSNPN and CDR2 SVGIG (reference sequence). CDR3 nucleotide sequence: TGTGCCTGGAGCCTTATCTCCGGGACTTACTACAATGAGCAGTTCTTC. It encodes CAWSLISGTYYNEQFF.

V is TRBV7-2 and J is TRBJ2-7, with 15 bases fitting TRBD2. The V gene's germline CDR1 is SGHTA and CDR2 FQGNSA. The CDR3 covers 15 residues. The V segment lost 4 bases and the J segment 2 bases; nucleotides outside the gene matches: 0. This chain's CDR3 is CASSWTSGRAYEQYF. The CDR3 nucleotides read TGTGCCAGCAGCTGGACTAGCGGGAGGGCCTACGAGCAGTACTTC.